These 13 T cell receptor beta chains originate from one sample sequenced in a study of blood T cell repertoires in COVID-19. Sequenced by immunoSEQ multiplex PCR; TCRdb stores in-frame clones only, minus some. Of fewer than 300,000 clones listed, about 89% are singletons. The sequencing input was peripheral blood. All receptors come from a man aged 30 to 45 with acute or convalescent COVID-19.

Here the CDR3 reads CASSNGGVPGTEAFF. In nucleotides, the CDR3 is TGCGCCAGCAGCAATGGGGGGGTCCCGGGGACTGAAGCTTTCTTT. The chain couples TRBV5-1 to TRBJ1-1; D possibly corresponds to TRBD1 (5 bases). V lost 4 bases, J lost 5 bases, and 18 bases lay in between. The CDR3 length is 15 residues. Germline loops: CDR1 SGHRS, CDR2 YFSETQ.

This chain connects TRBV25-1 to TRBJ2-7; D perhaps matches TRBD1 (6 bases). The V and J ends lost 6 bases and 3 bases respectively, with 18 bases between them. The CDR3 runs to 15 residues. CDR1 and CDR2 from the germline V gene are MGHDK and SYGVNS. The CDR3 DNA sequence: TGTGCCAGCAGCCGAAAACAGGGAATTGACTACGAGCAGTACTTC. Its protein product is CASSRKQGIDYEQYF.

The chain is built from TRBV6-5 and TRBJ1-2; TRBD1 matches at 8 bases. Germline assignment: CDR1 MNHEY and CDR2 SVGAGI. Trimming cost V 4 bases and J 8 bases; bases outside gene matches: 6. The CDR3 is 13 amino acids. The CDR3 DNA follows: TGTGCCAGCAGTTCAACAGGGGGTCGGGGCTACACCTTC. This codes for CASSSTGGRGYTF.

The chain combines TRBV28 with TRBJ2-2; D may be TRBD2 (6 bases). CDR3 length equals 15 residues. CDR1 is MDHEN, CDR2 SYDVKM, per germline. V was trimmed by 5 bases and J by 3 bases, leaving 13 bases between them. The CDR3 sequence: CASSPWTGDTGELFF. CDR3 DNA sequence: TGTGCCAGCAGTCCCTGGACGGGGGACACCGGGGAGCTGTTTTTT.

The chain has TRBV7-3 and TRBJ2-3, with TRBD2 matching 14 bases. CDR1 and CDR2 from the germline V gene are SGHTA and FQGTGA. V shed 5 bases, J shed 1 base, and the junction held 8 bases outside the gene matches. This CDR3 has 18 residues. Here the CDR3 reads CASSRRLAGGKGTDTQYF. The CDR3 DNA follows: TGTGCCAGCAGCCGTAGACTAGCGGGGGGGAAGGGCACAGATACGCAGTATTTT.

The chain couples TRBV7-3 to TRBJ2-3; TRBD1 aligns across 12 bases. The J segment lost 2 bases and the V segment lost 5 bases, leaving 8 bases of the junction unmatched. The CDR3 consists of 17 residues. Germline V gene lookup returns CDR1 SGHTA and CDR2 FQGTGA. The CDR3 region has the DNA TGTGCCAGCAGCCACAATCCGGGACAGGGGGCCACAGATACGCAGTATTTT. Its translation: CASSHNPGQGATDTQYF.

The J gene is TRBJ2-1, the V gene TRBV4-1; TRBD2 aligns across 10 bases. This CDR3 spans 17 amino acids. Looked up from germline, CDR1 is MGHRA and CDR2 is YSYEKL. Unmatched junction bases numbered 5, after V lost 3 bases and J lost 0 bases. The CDR3 sequence: CASSQGLAISSYNEQFF. The CDR3 DNA reads TGCGCCAGCAGCCAGGGACTAGCGATTAGCTCCTACAATGAGCAGTTCTTC.

The chain joins TRBV28 to TRBJ1-1, with TRBD1 identical over 7 bases. J gave up 5 bases and V 6 bases, and 9 bases lay outside the gene matches. The germline V gene encodes CDR1 MDHEN and CDR2 SYDVKM. The length of the CDR3 is 14 residues. The CDR3 DNA sequence: TGTGCCAGCAGGCTGACAGGGCTTGGGACTGAAGCTTTCTTT. It encodes CASRLTGLGTEAFF. Filled out from reference TRBV28 and TRBJ1-1, the complete variable domain reads DVKVTQSSRYLVKRTGEKVFLECVQDMDHENMFWYRQDPGLGLRLIYFSYDVKMKEKGDIPEGYSVSREKKERFSLILESASTNQTSMYLCASRLTGLGTEAFFGQGTRLTVV.

CDR3 DNA: TGTGCCAGCACCGCCGACAGGGTAAAGCAGCCCCAGCATTTT. Encoded protein: CASTADRVKQPQHF. V is TRBV6-6 and J is TRBJ1-5; 7 bases agree with TRBD1. Germline lookup yields CDR1 MNHNY and CDR2 SVGAGI (reference sequence). There are 14 residues in the CDR3. V lost 7 bases to trimming and J lost 7 bases; unmatched junction nucleotides: 10.

The J gene is TRBJ1-2, the V gene TRBV28, with TRBD1 as a possible D gene (5 bases). Between the trimmed V and J ends, which lost 8 bases and 6 bases, there was a span of 25 bases. From germline, CDR1 is MDHEN and CDR2 SYDVKM. The CDR3 has 16 amino acids. CDR3: CASGRGWGGRGNGYTF. The CDR3 DNA reads TGTGCCAGCGGACGTGGTTGGGGCGGGAGGGGAAATGGCTACACCTTC.

The V call is TRBV2, the J call TRBJ1-4; D unresolved. CDR3 size: 14 residues. Germline V CDR1 and CDR2: SNHLY, FYNNEI. V dropped 3 bases and J dropped 8 bases, with 13 bases sitting between them. The CDR3 bases are TGTGCCAGCAGTGAGGGTTATGGACTCGAAAAACTGTTTTTT. Protein product: CASSEGYGLEKLFF.

In this sample, this clone turned up a few times. This chain uses TRBV3-1 (or the pseudogene TRBV3-2) with TRBJ2-5; TRBD1 might be the D (7 bases). This CDR3 is 15 amino acids long. Deletions cut 1 base from V and 5 bases from J, with 14 bases between. The germline CDR1 and CDR2 sequences are LGHDT and YNNKEL (reference sequence). CDR3 DNA sequence: TGTGCCAGCAGCCAAGGAAGGAGGGGGCTGGAGACCCAGTACTTC. Its translation is CASSQGRRGLETQYF.

The V call is TRBV5-1, the J call TRBJ1-2, with a weak D call TRBD1 (5 bases). The CDR3 contains 14 residues. Germline CDR1 SGHRS, CDR2 YFSETQ. Trimming left V 2 bases short and J 5 bases short, with 13 bases between. The CDR3 protein is CASSFGGGGYGYTF. The CDR3 DNA reads as TGCGCCAGCAGCTTCGGGGGAGGAGGGTATGGCTACACCTTC.